This T cell receptor beta chain was observed in a study of OX40 agonist ivuxolimab in advanced cancers. Study-wide background: Partial responses were recorded for three patients, including one with hepatocellular carcinoma and two with cutaneous melanoma. General study points: CD4+ and CD8+ blood T cells expanded clonally by week 6 at 0.1 to 3.0 mg/kg. Expanded clones were, on average, more numerous in CD8+ T cells than in CD4+. The study did not work out the antigen specificity of the expanded peripheral T cells.

For this clone: Its antigen is currently unknown.

The table came from immunoSEQ multiplex PCR; TCRdb's copy has only in-frame clones and leaves some out. The sample yields 100,000 or so clones, about nine tenths seen once. The germline V gene has CDR1 GTSNPN and CDR2 SVGIG (reference sequence). The CDR3 length is 11 residues. Trimming took off 2 bases at V and 4 bases at J, with 4 bases between the two ends. This clonotype was sampled from an adult with an advanced solid tumor such as melanoma, head and neck, liver or kidney cancer. This specimen consisted of CD4+ or CD8+ T cells sorted from blood, obtained in a trial of the OX40 agonist ivuxolimab. The chain recombines TRBV30 with TRBJ2-3, with D uncertain. Here the CDR3 DNA reads TGTGCCTGGAGTCTATCAGATACGCAGTATTTT. Translation: CAWSLSDTQYF. Using reference TRBV30 and TRBJ2-3 for the parts outside the CDR3, the full variable domain is SQTIHQWPATLVQPVGSPLSLECTVEGTSNPNLYWYRQAAGRGLQLLFYSVGIGQISSEVPQNLSASRPQDRQFILSSKKLLLSDSGFYLCAWSLSDTQYFGPGTRLTVL.